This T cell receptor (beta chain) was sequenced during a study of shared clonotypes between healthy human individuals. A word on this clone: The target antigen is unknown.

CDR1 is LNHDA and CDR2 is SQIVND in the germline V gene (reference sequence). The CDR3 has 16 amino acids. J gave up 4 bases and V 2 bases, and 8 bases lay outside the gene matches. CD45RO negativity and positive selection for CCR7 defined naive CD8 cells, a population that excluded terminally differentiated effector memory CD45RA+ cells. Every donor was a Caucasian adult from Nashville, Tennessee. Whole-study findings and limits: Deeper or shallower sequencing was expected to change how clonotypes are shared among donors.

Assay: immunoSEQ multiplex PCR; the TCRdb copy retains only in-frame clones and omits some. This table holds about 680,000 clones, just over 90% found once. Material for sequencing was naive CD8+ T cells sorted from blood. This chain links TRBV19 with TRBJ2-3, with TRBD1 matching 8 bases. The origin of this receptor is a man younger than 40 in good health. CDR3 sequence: CASSITDRAVSDTQYF. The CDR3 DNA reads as TGTGCCAGTAGTATAACGGACAGGGCGGTTTCAGATACGCAGTATTTT.